What follows are 30 T cell receptor beta chains derived from one specimen sequenced in a study of blood T cell repertoires in COVID-19. Produced via immunoSEQ multiplex PCR; TCRdb's table is partial and in-frame only. The repertoire has 150,000 to 200,000 clones, roughly 85% of them found once; the top ten carry 10% to 11%. Source material: peripheral blood. The receptors originated from a human donor with active or convalescent COVID-19. The donor label of this sample is uncertain.

V gene TRBV18 combines with J gene TRBJ1-4; 9 bases map to TRBD1. The V gene's germline CDR1 is KGHSH and CDR2 LQKENI. This CDR3 comprises 20 residues. V dropped 1 base and J dropped 4; count of bases not matched to a gene: 16. This CDR3 reads CASSPLNRDRDLRGNEKLFF. The CDR3 DNA sequence: TGTGCCAGCTCACCACTAAATAGGGACAGGGACCTCCGGGGTAATGAAAAACTGTTTTTT.

There are many counts of this clone. The genes are TRBV6-2 or TRBV6-3 and TRBJ2-5, with D unclear. V was cut by 5 bases and J by 4 bases, with 11 bases left in between. The CDR3 spans 13 residues. In germline, CDR1 is MNHEY, CDR2 SVGEGT. The CDR3 sequence is CASSRVPRETQYF. The CDR3 coding sequence is TGTGCCAGCAGTCGGGTTCCTCGAGAGACCCAGTACTTC.

This clone was observed a single time. V is TRBV7-9 and J is TRBJ2-7; TRBD1 aligns across 7 bases. Trimming took 3 bases from V and 2 from J; bases not matched to a gene: 7. The length of the CDR3 is 15 residues. The germline V gene has CDR1 SEHNR and CDR2 FQNEAQ (reference sequence). CDR3 sequence: CASSFRRQGTYEQYF. The CDR3 DNA is TGTGCCAGCAGCTTCCGCCGACAGGGCACCTACGAGCAGTACTTC.

J is TRBJ2-1 and V is TRBV24-1; 8 positions match TRBD1. V shed 7 bases, J shed 5 bases, and the junction held 15 bases outside the gene matches. This CDR3 comprises 17 residues. Germline values: CDR1 KGHDR, CDR2 SFDVKD. CDR3 nucleotide sequence: TGTGCCACCAGGGGGTCCTTGGGGCAGGGGGCGAACAATGAGCAGTTCTTC. Its translation: CATRGSLGQGANNEQFF.

The V gene is TRBV24-1, the J gene TRBJ1-1; D is unresolved. This CDR3 has 16 residues. Trimming took 9 bases from V and 2 from J, leaving 21 bases between them. Germline V gene lookup returns CDR1 KGHDR and CDR2 SFDVKD. Here the CDR3 DNA reads TGTGCCACCCCGGCCCTCGCCACGGGGAGCAACACTGAAGCTTTCTTT. Amino acids: CATPALATGSNTEAFF.

The chain combines TRBV10-1 with TRBJ2-1, with D maybe TRBD1 (5 bases). This CDR3 has 11 amino acids. V was pared by 9 bases and J by 9 bases, with 12 bases between. CDR1 is WNHNN, CDR2 SYGVQD, per germline (reference sequence). This CDR3 reads CASGAGTEQFF. DNA for the CDR3: TGCGCCAGTGGGGCCGGTACTGAGCAGTTCTTC.

The J gene is TRBJ1-3, the V gene TRBV4-3, with D tentatively TRBD1 (6 bases). The V gene lost 2 bases and the J gene lost 0 bases, with 14 bases spanning the gap. CDR1 and CDR2 (germline): LGHNA, YSLEER. CDR3 length equals 17 residues. This CDR3 is CASSQQGGHLSGNTIYF. For the CDR3, the DNA is TGCGCCAGCAGCCAACAAGGGGGACACCTCTCTGGAAACACCATATATTTT.

The rearrangement uses TRBV5-4 and TRBJ2-4; D is ambiguous. V lost 0 bases to trimming and J lost 6 bases, with 4 bases between them. Germline V gene sequence: CDR1 SGHNT, CDR2 YYREEE (reference sequence). The CDR3 extends over 12 amino acids. DNA for the CDR3: TGTGCCAGCAGCTTGGACGGAAACATTCAGTACTTC. The encoded protein is CASSLDGNIQYF.

The rearrangement links TRBV2 to TRBJ2-1; 11 bases align to TRBD2. The V gene end was trimmed by 4 bases and the J gene end by 9 bases; junction bases not matched to a gene: 8. Germline V gives CDR1 SNHLY, CDR2 FYNNEI. The CDR3 length is 15 residues. The CDR3 coding sequence is TGTGCCAGCAGTGTCGGTAGCGGGAGGGTCACTGAGCAGTTCTTC. It is translated as CASSVGSGRVTEQFF.

The chain couples TRBV28 to TRBJ2-5; TRBD2 aligns across 9 bases. The CDR3 runs to 15 residues. Germline values: CDR1 MDHEN, CDR2 SYDVKM. After removal of 2 bases from V and 5 bases from J, the junction contained 6 bases not matched to a gene. In nucleotides, the CDR3 is TGTGCCAGCAGTTTAGGCGGGGGGGCCTGGGAGACCCAGTACTTC. It specifies CASSLGGGAWETQYF.

This sequence joins TRBV6-5 and TRBJ2-2; 8 nucleotides line up with TRBD1. Per the germline V gene, CDR1 is MNHEY and CDR2 is SVGAGI. The length of the CDR3 is 14 residues. Losses at the gene ends were 7 bases for V and 7 bases for J; bases not matched to a gene: 8. The CDR3 nucleotides are TGTGCCAGCAACACAGGGGGATTGGGCGGGGAGCTGTTTTTT. Protein product: CASNTGGLGGELFF.

This rearrangement joins TRBV7-2 to TRBJ2-1; TRBD1 matches at 7 bases. CDR3 size: 14 residues. Germline V gene lookup returns CDR1 SGHTA and CDR2 FQGNSA. J was trimmed by 2 bases and V by 4 bases; bases with no gene match: 2. The CDR3 nucleotides are TGTGCCAGCAGCTCAGACAGGGCCTACAATGAGCAGTTCTTC. It translates to CASSSDRAYNEQFF.

The chain uses TRBV9 and TRBJ2-7; the match to TRBD1 covers 10 bases. The CDR3 contains 14 residues. J gave up 3 bases and V 4 bases, and 4 bases lay outside the gene matches. Germline CDR1 reads SGDLS; CDR2 reads YYNGEE. CDR3 DNA: TGTGCCAGCAGCCCCTGGGACAGGGGCTACGAGCAGTACTTC. Translating it yields CASSPWDRGYEQYF.

The J gene is TRBJ2-1, the V gene TRBV7-3; 12 bases agree with TRBD2. J was trimmed by 8 bases and V by 6 bases; bases with no gene match: 5. CDR3 length: 14 residues. Germline CDR1 and CDR2: SGHTA and FQGTGA. The CDR3 sequence is CASRLAGGPHEQFF. Here the CDR3 DNA reads TGTGCCAGCAGACTAGCGGGGGGCCCACATGAGCAGTTCTTC.

The J gene is TRBJ2-3, the V gene TRBV11-2; perhaps TRBD1 as D (6 bases). The CDR3 covers 11 residues. The germline CDR1 and CDR2 sequences are SGHAT and FQNNGV. V was pared by 9 bases and J by 7 bases, with 11 bases between. The CDR3: CASSGGYTQYF. In DNA, the CDR3 is TGTGCCAGTAGTGGGGGCTATACGCAGTATTTT.

The rearrangement uses TRBV27 and TRBJ2-4, with D perhaps matching TRBD1 (5 bases). This CDR3 has 13 residues. Trimming took 2 bases from V and 5 from J, leaving 7 bases between them. Germline V gene lookup returns CDR1 MNHEY and CDR2 SMNVEV (reference sequence). The CDR3 DNA sequence: TGTGCCAGCAGTTTACAGGGTGAAAACATTCAGTACTTC. Its protein product is CASSLQGENIQYF.

J is TRBJ1-3 and V is TRBV19; 10 nucleotides align to TRBD1. The length of the CDR3 is 17 residues. In germline, CDR1 is LNHDA, CDR2 SQIVND (reference sequence). The trim removed 5 bases at V and 3 bases at J, leaving 10 bases unmatched. Here the CDR3 reads CASSQRGDRGYGNTIYF. The DNA for the CDR3 is TGTGCCAGTAGTCAAAGAGGGGACAGGGGTTATGGAAACACCATATATTTT.

This clone was picked up a small number of times. J is TRBJ2-2 and V is TRBV30, with 9 bases fitting TRBD1. The CDR3 runs 14 residues. The V gene end was trimmed by 3 bases and the J gene end by 5 bases; junction bases not matched to a gene: 4. Germline CDR1 is GTSNPN and CDR2 is SVGIG (reference sequence). This CDR3 is CAWRVGTGTGELFF. CDR3 DNA sequence: TGTGCCTGGAGGGTGGGGACAGGGACCGGGGAGCTGTTTTTT.

The chain recombines TRBV3-1 (or the pseudogene TRBV3-2) with TRBJ2-1; 13 bases match TRBD2. Germline CDR1 is LGHDT and CDR2 is YNNKEL (reference sequence). V shed 2 bases and J 9 bases; nucleotides not matched to a gene: 4. There are 15 residues in the CDR3. The CDR3 spells CASSQTSGRAGEQFF. The CDR3 coding sequence is TGTGCCAGCAGCCAAACTAGCGGGAGGGCGGGTGAGCAGTTCTTC.

A few counts support this clone. This chain uses TRBV6-5 with TRBJ1-2; D remains unclear. Germline V gene sequence: CDR1 MNHEY, CDR2 SVGAGI. The CDR3 length is 13 residues. The ends were cut back, 0 bases at V and 2 bases at J, with 4 bases in the middle. As DNA, the CDR3 is TGTGCCAGCAGTTACTCCCGGAACTATGGCTACACCTTC. This sequence encodes CASSYSRNYGYTF.

The chain uses TRBV19 and TRBJ1-6; D unclear. The CDR3 loop spans 15 amino acids. Germline V CDR1 and CDR2: LNHDA, SQIVND (reference sequence). Trimming shortened V by 6 bases and J by 2 bases, and 11 bases separated the two germline ends. The CDR3 region is CASRYAQAYNSPLHF. The CDR3 bases are TGTGCCAGTAGGTACGCCCAGGCCTATAATTCACCCCTCCACTTT.

This clone was counted a few times. The V call is TRBV19, the J call TRBJ1-6; 8 bases agree with TRBD1. The germline CDR1 and CDR2 sequences are LNHDA and SQIVND (reference sequence). The CDR3 runs 16 residues. Losses at the gene ends were 6 bases for V and 5 bases for J; bases not matched to a gene: 9. The chain's CDR3 is CASRARTGSNNSPLHF. CDR3 coding DNA: TGTGCCAGTAGGGCCCGGACAGGGTCGAATAATTCACCCCTCCACTTT.

V and J are TRBV6-2 or TRBV6-3 and TRBJ2-2; 10 bases fit TRBD2. J gave up 0 bases and V 6 bases, and 7 bases lay outside the gene matches. This CDR3 contains 17 residues. Germline V gene lookup returns CDR1 MNHEY and CDR2 SVGEGT. CDR3 amino acids: CASSLTSGFANTGELFF. The CDR3 coding sequence is TGTGCCAGCAGCCTGACTAGCGGGTTCGCGAACACCGGGGAGCTGTTTTTT.

The chain uses TRBV2 and TRBJ2-3; no firm D call. V lost 8 bases to trimming and J lost 3 bases, with 12 bases between them. CDR1 and CDR2 from the germline V gene are SNHLY and FYNNEI. CDR3 length equals 13 residues. The CDR3 is CASDEVWTDTQYF. The CDR3 region has the DNA TGTGCCAGCGACGAGGTTTGGACAGATACGCAGTATTTT.

V usage is TRBV9 and J usage is TRBJ2-7, with TRBD2 matching 10 bases. Germline loops: CDR1 SGDLS, CDR2 YYNGEE. This CDR3 region has 16 residues. The V gene end was trimmed by 4 bases and the J gene end by 1 base; junction bases not matched to a gene: 8. The CDR3 protein is CASSPLVAGGSYEQYF. Written as DNA, the CDR3 is TGTGCCAGCAGCCCACTCGTAGCGGGGGGATCCTACGAGCAGTACTTC.

The rearrangement joins TRBV9 to TRBJ2-3, with 13 bases that match TRBD2. This CDR3 has 16 residues. The V segment lost 3 bases and the J segment 4 bases; nucleotides outside the gene matches: 5. Looked up from germline, CDR1 is SGDLS and CDR2 is YYNGEE. The DNA for the CDR3 is TGTGCCAGCAGCGCGCCGGGACTAGCGGGACCAGATACGCAGTATTTT. Its protein is CASSAPGLAGPDTQYF.

This chain connects TRBV27 to TRBJ1-1, with 9 positions matching TRBD1. V was clipped by 6 bases and J by 1 base; unmatched bases: 9. Per germline, CDR1 MNHEY and CDR2 SMNVEV (reference sequence). The CDR3 runs to 16 residues. DNA of the CDR3: TGTGCCAGCAGGGACGCGGACAGGGGAAAGAACACTGAAGCTTTCTTT. Translation: CASRDADRGKNTEAFF.

This clone was detected only a few times. This rearrangement joins TRBV7-3 to TRBJ2-1; 11 positions match TRBD2. With V trimmed by 5 bases and J by 9 bases, 9 bases remained unmatched. This CDR3 is built from 15 residues. The germline V gene has CDR1 SGHTA and CDR2 FQGTGA. DNA for the CDR3: TGTGCCAGCAGCCTCTTAGCGGGAGGGGTCGCTGAGCAGTTCTTC. This encodes CASSLLAGGVAEQFF.

This clone was recorded once. The genes are TRBV28 and TRBJ1-2; 8 bases are a match to TRBD1. This CDR3 has 14 amino acids. Per germline, CDR1 MDHEN and CDR2 SYDVKM. J was trimmed by 5 bases and V by 1 base; bases with no gene match: 3. In DNA form, the CDR3 reads TGTGCCAGCAGTTTATCCAACAGGGGGTATGGCTACACCTTC. Translation: CASSLSNRGYGYTF.

This clone was recorded once. The J gene is TRBJ2-1, the V gene TRBV7-2; D may be TRBD2 (7 bases). Germline V gene sequence: CDR1 SGHTA, CDR2 FQGNSA. CDR3 length equals 15 residues. V lost 5 bases and J lost 10, with 21 bases in between. The CDR3 DNA reads TGTGCCAGCAGCCCACCCCGAGGGGGGGCAGAAGAGCAGTTCTTC. This encodes CASSPPRGGAEEQFF.